The 31 T cell receptor beta chains given below trace back to one sample, sequenced in a study of blood T cell repertoires in COVID-19. Assay used: immunoSEQ multiplex PCR; TCRdb lists only in-frame clones, some missing. The profile covers 390,000 or so clones, with approximately 90% appearing a single time and 1% taken by the ten largest. Sequenced input: PBMCs or T cells enriched from blood (not recorded which). The receptors here all came from a man aged 18 to 30 who had recovered from COVID-19.

This chain connects TRBV11-2 to TRBJ1-6, with 7 bases lining up with TRBD1. This CDR3 is built from 15 residues. V dropped 3 bases and J dropped 6; count of bases not matched to a gene: 5. CDR1 is SGHAT and CDR2 is FQNNGV in the germline V gene. CDR3 amino acids: CASSLEGGGNSPLHF. DNA of the CDR3: TGTGCCAGCAGCTTGGAAGGGGGCGGTAATTCACCCCTCCACTTT.

This chain links TRBV7-2 with TRBJ2-2; D not resolved. Germline V gives CDR1 SGHTA, CDR2 FQGNSA. V was pared by 1 base and J by 4 bases, with 10 bases between. There are 15 residues in the CDR3. For the CDR3, the DNA is TGTGCCAGCAGCTTAGTTCGGTCCCTCACCGGGGAGCTGTTTTTT. Translation gives CASSLVRSLTGELFF.

This sequence joins TRBV19 and TRBJ2-3; 9 nucleotides agree with TRBD2. The V and J ends lost 10 bases and 6 bases, in that order; junction bases with no gene match: 11. Germline V gene lookup returns CDR1 LNHDA and CDR2 SQIVND (reference sequence). CDR3 size: 14 residues. The CDR3: CATKLAGITDTQYF. For the CDR3, the DNA is TGTGCCACTAAGCTAGCGGGGATAACGGATACGCAGTATTTT.

The chain recombines TRBV19 with TRBJ2-3, with 9 positions matching TRBD1. There are 12 residues in the CDR3. V shed 9 bases and J 5 bases; nucleotides not matched to a gene: 3. Germline V gene sequence: CDR1 LNHDA, CDR2 SQIVND (reference sequence). Here the CDR3 reads CASGTGIDTQYF. The CDR3 region has the DNA TGTGCCAGCGGGACAGGGATAGATACGCAGTATTTT.

The V and J genes are TRBV9 and TRBJ2-1; 10 bases match TRBD2. V was clipped by 4 bases and J by 2 bases; unmatched bases: 21. Germline V gives CDR1 SGDLS, CDR2 YYNGEE. The CDR3 extends over 21 amino acids. The chain's CDR3 is CASSPSQATLAGVSAYNEQFF. The CDR3 coding sequence is TGTGCCAGCAGCCCCTCCCAGGCCACCCTAGCGGGAGTATCGGCCTACAATGAGCAGTTCTTC.

The chain combines TRBV12-1 with TRBJ2-4; TRBD1 is taken as the D call from the table, unchecked against the DNA. TRBV12-1 is described as a pseudogene. There are 17 residues in the CDR3. The DNA of the CDR3 is TGTGCCAGCAGCCCAAAAGTGGGACAGTTAGCCAAAAACATTCAGTACTTC. This sequence encodes CASSPKVGQLAKNIQYF.

As DNA, the CDR3 is TGTGCCAGTAGAGAAAGACAGGGGGCTATCTACGAGCAGTACTTC. It specifies CASRERQGAIYEQYF. The chain links TRBV19 to TRBJ2-7, with TRBD1 matching 10 bases. Germline CDR1 is LNHDA and CDR2 is SQIVND (reference sequence). The CDR3 covers 15 residues. Germline trimming cut 6 bases from V and 3 bases from J; bases unmatched to any gene: 8.

The rearrangement uses TRBV10-2 and TRBJ2-3, with TRBD2 matching 11 bases. The CDR3 has 15 residues. The germline V gene encodes CDR1 WSHSY and CDR2 SAAADI. The V and J ends lost 6 bases and 1 base, in that order; junction bases with no gene match: 3. The CDR3 nucleotides read TGCGCCAGCAGCCTACTAGCGGGGGGCACAGATACGCAGTATTTT. Amino acid sequence: CASSLLAGGTDTQYF.

The gene calls are TRBV4-1 and TRBJ2-7, with TRBD2 as a possible D gene (5 bases). The ends were cut back, 0 bases at V and 3 bases at J, with 12 bases in the middle. The CDR3 is 15 residues long. In germline, CDR1 is MGHRA, CDR2 YSYEKL. The CDR3 region is CASSQDHFGGYEQYF. The CDR3 nucleotides are TGCGCCAGCAGCCAAGATCACTTCGGAGGCTACGAGCAGTACTTC.

The chain is built from TRBV9 and TRBJ2-1; the match to TRBD2 covers 7 bases. J lost 3 bases, V lost 3 bases, and 6 bases had no gene match. CDR1 is SGDLS and CDR2 is YYNGEE in the germline V gene. This CDR3 is 15 amino acids long. The CDR3 spells CASSALAEVYNEQFF. CDR3 bases: TGTGCCAGCAGCGCCCTAGCGGAGGTCTACAATGAGCAGTTCTTC.

The chain is built from TRBV7-9 and TRBJ1-5; the D gene is possibly TRBD1 (6 bases). Germline V gives CDR1 SEHNR, CDR2 FQNEAQ (reference sequence). The CDR3 totals 15 residues. Trimming removed 4 bases from V and 7 bases from J, with 17 bases in between. Written as DNA, the CDR3 is TGTGCCAGCAGCTCTAGGGGGGGACCAGGCCAGCCCCAGCATTTT. Protein: CASSSRGGPGQPQHF. Looking up the rest from reference TRBV7-9 and TRBJ1-5 gives the full variable domain: DTGVSQNPRHKITKRGQNVTFRCDPISEHNRLYWYRQTLGQGPEFLTYFQNEAQLEKSRLLSDRFSAERPKGSFSTLEIQRTEQGDSAMYLCASSSRGGPGQPQHFGDGTRLSIL.

The rearrangement uses TRBV11-3 and TRBJ1-4; 8 nucleotides agree with TRBD1. CDR3 size: 14 residues. CDR1 is SGHNT, CDR2 YENEEA, per germline. The V segment lost 5 bases and the J segment 7 bases; nucleotides outside the gene matches: 6. CDR3: CASSQDRVGEKLFF. The CDR3 DNA is TGTGCCAGCAGCCAGGACAGGGTAGGTGAAAAACTGTTTTTT.

In this sample, this clone turned up a few times. The genes are TRBV6-5 and TRBJ2-1, with 7 positions matching TRBD2. The V gene end was trimmed by 2 bases and the J gene end by 0 bases; junction bases not matched to a gene: 4. CDR1 is MNHEY and CDR2 is SVGAGI in the germline V gene. The CDR3 runs to 16 residues. CDR3 in amino acids: CASSYPPGGSYNEQFF. The DNA of the CDR3 is TGTGCCAGCAGTTACCCCCCGGGGGGCTCCTACAATGAGCAGTTCTTC.

The chain uses TRBV5-4 and TRBJ1-2, with 7 nucleotides matching TRBD1. Germline lookup yields CDR1 SGHNT and CDR2 YYREEE (reference sequence). The CDR3 consists of 14 residues. The V segment lost 2 bases and the J segment 7 bases; nucleotides outside the gene matches: 8. The CDR3 region has the DNA TGTGCCAGCAGCTTACGTCAGGGGGACAGTGGCTACACCTTC. This sequence encodes CASSLRQGDSGYTF.

This chain links TRBV30 with TRBJ1-4; D uncertain. Germline lookup yields CDR1 GTSNPN and CDR2 SVGIG (reference sequence). V gave up 6 bases and J gave up 8 bases, with 13 bases separating them. This CDR3 is 12 amino acids long. This CDR3 is CACRHQHEKLFF. CDR3 in DNA: TGTGCCTGTCGACACCAGCACGAAAAACTGTTTTTT.

This clone has a handful of counts. J is TRBJ1-2 and V is TRBV19, with TRBD1 identical over 9 bases. CDR1 LNHDA and CDR2 SQIVND come from the germline V gene (reference sequence). This CDR3 comprises 14 residues. Losses at the gene ends were 5 bases for V and 14 bases for J; bases not matched to a gene: 15. CDR3 protein: CASSPRDRVDVCTF. The CDR3 nucleotides are TGTGCCAGTAGTCCCCGGGACAGGGTGGATGTGTGTACCTTC.

The chain combines TRBV27 with TRBJ2-5, with 10 bases identical to TRBD1. Germline CDR1 reads MNHEY; CDR2 reads SMNVEV (reference sequence). This CDR3 region has 17 residues. V shed 5 bases, J shed 5 bases, and the junction held 14 bases outside the gene matches. The CDR3 DNA is TGTGCCAGCAGTCCCCAGCCAGGGACAGGGGTCCCTGAGACCCAGTACTTC. As protein: CASSPQPGTGVPETQYF.

V is TRBV5-1 and J is TRBJ1-4; D unclear. The CDR3 has 16 amino acids. V was trimmed by 2 bases and J by 0 bases, leaving 11 bases between them. The germline V gene encodes CDR1 SGHRS and CDR2 YFSETQ. The CDR3 is CASSFGDRSTNEKLFF. The CDR3 DNA reads TGCGCCAGCAGCTTCGGGGATCGGTCAACTAATGAAAAACTGTTTTTT.

The chain links TRBV11-2 to TRBJ1-1; TRBD1 matches at 7 bases. CDR1 and CDR2 from the germline V gene are SGHAT and FQNNGV. V shed 1 base, J shed 3 bases, and the junction held 2 bases outside the gene matches. There are 14 residues in the CDR3. CDR3 amino acids: CASSLVGQDTEAFF. The CDR3 region has the DNA TGTGCCAGCAGCTTAGTAGGACAGGACACTGAAGCTTTCTTT.

The chain recombines TRBV5-8 with TRBJ2-4; TRBD2 might be the D (5 bases). V was pared by 2 bases and J by 2 bases, with 8 bases between. The CDR3 runs to 14 residues. Per germline, CDR1 SGHTS and CDR2 YDEGEE. CDR3 sequence (DNA): TGTGCCAGCAGCTTCGGGGTCTCCAAAAACATTCAGTACTTC. It translates to CASSFGVSKNIQYF.

V is TRBV7-9 and J is TRBJ1-3, with TRBD1 matching 8 bases. Germline V gene data show CDR1 as SEHNR and CDR2 as FQNEAQ (reference sequence). The CDR3 is made up of 17 amino acids. V lost 5 bases to trimming and J lost 2 bases; unmatched junction nucleotides: 11. The CDR3 loop reads CASSKWTGTFTGNTIYF. The CDR3, as DNA: TGTGCCAGCAGCAAGTGGACAGGGACGTTTACTGGAAACACCATATATTTT.

The table lists this clone with a count of one. This chain uses TRBV28 with TRBJ2-1, with TRBD1 matching over 9 bases. With V trimmed by 5 bases and J by 7 bases, 6 bases remained unmatched. This CDR3 contains 14 residues. The germline gives CDR1 MDHEN, CDR2 SYDVKM. CDR3 nucleotide sequence: TGTGCCAGCAGTACCGGGACAGGGCTAAATGAGCAGTTCTTC. It specifies CASSTGTGLNEQFF.

This clone has just a few counts. The CDR3 region is CASSPPRVGTEAFF. CDR3 DNA: TGTGCCAGCTCACCTCCCAGGGTTGGCACTGAAGCTTTCTTT. The chain combines TRBV18 with TRBJ1-1, with D perhaps TRBD1 (5 bases). Trimming took 3 bases from V and 4 from J, leaving 12 bases between them. Germline values: CDR1 KGHSH, CDR2 LQKENI. The CDR3 runs to 14 residues.

This chain connects TRBV3-1 (or the pseudogene TRBV3-2) to TRBJ1-2, with D perhaps matching TRBD1 (6 bases). V was shortened by 0 bases and J by 4 bases, with 15 bases between the two germline ends. The germline gives CDR1 LGHDT, CDR2 YNNKEL (reference sequence). The CDR3 spans 16 residues. Here the CDR3 DNA reads TGTGCCAGCAGCCAAGAACAGGGCAGGGAAACCTATGGCTACACCTTC. Encoded protein: CASSQEQGRETYGYTF.

The chain couples TRBV11-2 to TRBJ2-1, with a tentative D call TRBD2 (5 bases). CDR1 and CDR2 from the germline V gene are SGHAT and FQNNGV. The CDR3 runs 14 residues. V lost 1 base, J lost 1 base, and 5 bases lay in between. This chain's CDR3 is CASSLGTSYNEQFF. The CDR3 DNA follows: TGTGCCAGCAGCTTAGGGACTTCCTACAATGAGCAGTTCTTC.

The chain joins TRBV29-1 to TRBJ1-2, with 8 bases identical to TRBD1. The CDR3 spans 12 residues. Germline CDR1 SQVTM, CDR2 ANQGSEA. The V gene end was trimmed by 1 base and the J gene end by 8 bases; junction bases not matched to a gene: 3. CDR3: CSVEGAGGGYTF. The DNA for the CDR3 is TGCAGCGTTGAAGGGGCAGGGGGCGGCTACACCTTC.

V and J are TRBV2 and TRBJ2-1; 12 bases map to TRBD2. Germline V CDR1 and CDR2: SNHLY, FYNNEI. The CDR3 sequence is 19 residues long. The CDR3 sequence: CATAGQKLAGGRLYNEQFF. The CDR3 DNA is TGTGCGACCGCGGGGCAGAAACTAGCGGGGGGAAGACTTTACAATGAGCAGTTCTTC.

The chain carries TRBV19 and TRBJ1-1; D remains unclear. Trimming pared 3 bases from V and 4 bases from J, leaving 9 bases between. The germline gives CDR1 LNHDA, CDR2 SQIVND (reference sequence). The CDR3 is made up of 13 amino acids. Here the CDR3 reads CASSIRVFTEAFF. CDR3 bases: TGTGCCAGTAGTATTCGGGTGTTCACTGAAGCTTTCTTT.

For the CDR3, the DNA is TGTGCCAGCAGCTTAAATTCCGGCGGGGAGCTGTTTTTT. The encoded protein is CASSLNSGGELFF. This chain links TRBV7-3 with TRBJ2-2; D not resolved. The length of the CDR3 is 13 residues. Germline values: CDR1 SGHTA, CDR2 FQGTGA. Deletions cut 1 base from V and 7 bases from J, with 7 bases between. Looking up the rest from reference TRBV7-3 and TRBJ2-2 gives the full variable domain: GAGVSQTPSNKVTEKGKYVELRCDPISGHTALYWYRQSLGQGPEFLIYFQGTGAADDSGLPNDRFFAVRPEGSVSTLKIQRTERGDSAVYLCASSLNSGGELFFGEGSRLTVL.

CDR3 amino acids: CASSQELVGAHEQFF. CDR3 sequence (DNA): TGCGCCAGCAGCCAAGAATTGGTGGGAGCCCATGAGCAGTTCTTC. The chain employs TRBV4-3 and TRBJ2-1; D is possibly TRBD2 (5 bases). The germline gives CDR1 LGHNA, CDR2 YSLEER. The length of the CDR3 is 15 residues. The germline V and J ends were trimmed by 0 bases and 8 bases, with 14 bases remaining between them.

The rearrangement links TRBV6-2 or TRBV6-3 to TRBJ2-2; 9 bases agree with TRBD2. This CDR3 is built from 16 residues. V lost 2 bases, J lost 0 bases, and 1 base stayed unmatched. Germline V CDR1 and CDR2: MNHEY, SVGEGT. This CDR3 reads CASSYGLATNTGELFF. The DNA for the CDR3 is TGTGCCAGCAGTTACGGACTAGCGACGAACACCGGGGAGCTGTTTTTT.